These T cell receptor beta chains were read from a single sample in a study of blood T cell repertoires in COVID-19. Here immunoSEQ multiplex PCR was the method, and the copy in TCRdb shows in-frame clones only, minus some. Among some 400,000 clones, just over 90% were seen once, and the ten largest hold about 0.78%. Sequencing was carried out using PBMCs or T cells enriched from blood (not recorded which). These receptors were collected from a woman aged 40 to 55 who had been exposed to COVID-19. Each CDR3 is given with its conserved first and last residue. D genes are given only for firm matches. Clone sizes are given selectively: once, few, many, or a class where the clone is expanded.

D gene	clone size	V gene	J gene	CDR3 protein	CDR3 DNA
NA	NA	TRBV29-1	TRBJ1-4	CSVSLGPKIATNEKLFF	TGCAGCGTCTCGCTCGGTCCCAAAATTGCAACTAATGAAAAACTGTTTTTT
NA	NA	TRBV3-1/TRBV3-2	TRBJ2-7	CASSQSSVVFYEQYF	TGTGCCAGCAGCCAATCGTCAGTCGTCTTCTACGAGCAGTACTTC
TRBD1	NA	TRBV30	TRBJ1-2	CAWSTQGGYGYTF	TGTGCCTGGAGTACCCAGGGGGGCTATGGCTACACCTTC
TRBD2	NA	TRBV7-9	TRBJ2-7	CASSPYRTSGGYEQYF	TGTGCCAGCAGCCCGTACCGGACTAGCGGGGGGTACGAGCAGTACTTC
NA	NA	TRBV19	TRBJ2-5	CASSRTEPSGTQYF	TGTGCCAGTAGTAGGACAGAGCCTTCGGGGACCCAGTACTTC
NA	NA	TRBV5-5	TRBJ2-2	CASSFYRDGGNTGELFF	TGTGCCAGCAGCTTTTACCGGGACGGGGGGAACACCGGGGAGCTGTTTTTT
NA	NA	TRBV13	TRBJ1-1	CASSLFGGNTEAFF	TGTGCCAGCAGCTTATTCGGGGGGAACACTGAAGCTTTCTTT
TRBD1	NA	TRBV11-3	TRBJ2-7	CASSLDRYKQGVSYEQYF	TGTGCCAGCAGCTTAGATCGATACAAACAGGGGGTCTCCTACGAGCAGTACTTC
NA	NA	TRBV25-1	TRBJ2-2	CASSESGTGELFF	TGTGCCAGCAGTGAATCGGGGACAGGGGAGCTGTTTTTT
NA	NA	TRBV27	TRBJ1-5	CASSLSGGSELKQPQHF	TGTGCCAGCAGTTTAAGCGGGGGGTCGGAATTAAAACAGCCCCAGCATTTT
NA	NA	TRBV19	TRBJ1-2	CASSTKRTNLLAGYTF	TGTGCCAGTAGTACAAAGAGGACAAACCTACTCGCTGGCTACACCTTC
TRBD1	NA	TRBV9	TRBJ1-1	CASSVEGQGADEAFF	TGTGCCAGCAGCGTAGAGGGACAGGGGGCCGATGAAGCTTTCTTT
TRBD2	NA	TRBV5-4	TRBJ2-1	CASSLAASGANEQFF	TGTGCCAGCAGCTTGGCGGCTAGCGGGGCAAATGAGCAGTTCTTC
TRBD1	NA	TRBV7-2	TRBJ1-2	CASSLDLDRADGYTF	TGTGCCAGCAGCCTCGACCTAGACAGGGCCGATGGCTACACCTTC
TRBD1	NA	TRBV9	TRBJ1-1	CASSVLPGGGGQMNTEAFF	TGTGCCAGCAGCGTACTCCCCGGTGGAGGGGGACAGATGAACACTGAAGCTTTCTTT
TRBD1	once	TRBV2	TRBJ1-2	CASTSIRTGLAYGYTF	TGTGCCAGCACCTCAATAAGGACAGGTTTGGCCTATGGCTACACCTTC
NA	NA	TRBV24-1	TRBJ2-2	CATSELDSKAGELFF	TGTGCCACCAGTGAACTCGACAGTAAGGCCGGGGAGCTGTTTTTT
TRBD1	NA	TRBV7-9	TRBJ1-1	CASSLQGDKTEAFF	TGTGCCAGCAGCTTACAGGGGGATAAGACTGAAGCTTTCTTT
TRBD1	NA	TRBV6-5	TRBJ1-2	CASSRTGRGGYTF	TGTGCCAGCAGTAGGACAGGGAGGGGTGGCTACACCTTC
TRBD1	once	TRBV2	TRBJ2-3	CASRYRDRYTDTQYF	TGTGCCAGCAGGTACCGGGACAGATACACAGATACGCAGTATTTT
NA	few	TRBV5-1	TRBJ2-5	CASSLGKGGEETQYF	TGCGCCAGCAGCTTAGGGAAGGGAGGTGAAGAGACCCAGTACTTC
NA	few	TRBV6-5	TRBJ1-2	CASSYSYTATLYGYTF	TGTGCCAGCAGTTACTCTTATACTGCGACTCTCTATGGCTACACCTTC
NA	NA	TRBV5-1	TRBJ2-2	CASSSGNTGELFF	TGCGCCAGCAGCTCGGGGAACACCGGGGAGCTGTTTTTT
TRBD1	NA	TRBV6-5	TRBJ1-2	CASRSTGLYGYTF	TGTGCCAGCAGATCGACAGGGCTCTATGGCTACACCTTC
NA	NA	TRBV19	TRBJ2-1	CASSIRRMGLYNEQFF	TGTGCCAGTAGTATCCGTAGAATGGGGCTATACAATGAGCAGTTCTTC
NA	NA	TRBV15	TRBJ2-4	CATAQVSAKNIQYF	TGTGCCACCGCCCAGGTCTCTGCGAAAAACATTCAGTACTTC
TRBD2	NA	TRBV19	TRBJ2-3	CASSTGLVGDTQYF	TGTGCCAGTAGTACAGGACTAGTTGGGGATACGCAGTATTTT
NA	few	TRBV12-3/TRBV12-4	TRBJ1-6	CASSLGGSSPLHF	TGTGCCAGCAGTTTGGGAGGGTCCTCACCCCTCCACTTT
NA	NA	TRBV18	TRBJ2-1	CASSPRELLNEQFF	TGTGCCAGCTCTCCGAGAGAATTGCTCAATGAGCAGTTCTTC
TRBD1	once	TRBV10-3	TRBJ2-7	CAISDRAGTGISYEQYF	TGTGCCATCAGTGATAGGGCGGGGACAGGGATTTCCTACGAGCAGTACTTC
TRBD2	NA	TRBV27	TRBJ2-5	CASSLTGTSGRRETQYF	TGTGCCAGCAGTTTAACCGGGACTAGCGGGAGACGTGAGACCCAGTACTTC
TRBD2	once	TRBV9	TRBJ2-2	CASSVRAGAAGELFF	TGTGCCAGCAGCGTAAGAGCGGGGGCCGCCGGGGAGCTGTTTTTT
NA	NA	TRBV7-2	TRBJ1-2	CASKSHRESYGYTF	TGTGCCAGCAAGTCGCATAGGGAGTCCTATGGCTACACCTTC
NA	NA	TRBV4-1	TRBJ2-5	CASSQERPEGTQETQYF	TGCGCCAGCAGCCAAGAGAGACCGGAGGGGACGCAAGAGACCCAGTACTTC
NA	NA	TRBV15	TRBJ2-5	CATSRGRGSKGETQYF	TGTGCCACCAGCAGAGGGAGGGGCTCCAAGGGAGAGACCCAGTACTTC
TRBD1	NA	TRBV6-5	TRBJ1-4	CASTRGPTNEKLFF	TGTGCCAGCACGAGGGGGCCAACTAATGAAAAACTGTTTTTT
NA	NA	TRBV10-1	TRBJ2-4	CASSERREAGAKNIQYF	TGCGCCAGCAGTGAAAGGAGGGAAGCGGGAGCCAAAAACATTCAGTACTTC
NA	NA	TRBV7-9	TRBJ1-3	CASSLGGSGNTIYF	TGTGCCAGCAGTTTGGGGGGCTCTGGAAACACCATATATTTT
TRBD2	once	TRBV5-1	TRBJ2-2	CASSPSSGNTGELFF	TGCGCCAGCAGCCCTTCTAGCGGGAACACCGGGGAGCTGTTTTTT
TRBD1	NA	TRBV2	TRBJ2-2	CASTLEGRGTGELFF	TGTGCCAGCACTCTCGAGGGCAGGGGGACCGGGGAGCTGTTTTTT
NA	NA	TRBV30	TRBJ1-1	CALRGRNTEAFF	TGTGCCCTTAGAGGGCGGAACACTGAAGCTTTCTTT
TRBD1	NA	TRBV6-5	TRBJ1-1	CASSPGQGSPEAFF	TGTGCCAGCAGTCCGGGACAGGGGTCCCCTGAAGCTTTCTTT
NA	NA	TRBV19	TRBJ1-5	CASSIPATAYSNQPQHF	TGTGCCAGTAGTATCCCCGCGACAGCGTATAGCAATCAGCCCCAGCATTTT
TRBD2	once	TRBV7-6	TRBJ2-2	CASSPGTSGRANTGELFF	TGTGCCAGCAGCCCCGGGACTAGCGGGAGGGCCAATACCGGGGAGCTGTTTTTT
TRBD1	once	TRBV11-3	TRBJ2-2	CASSFGQGSGTGELFF	TGTGCCAGCAGCTTCGGACAGGGGTCCGGGACCGGGGAGCTGTTTTTT
TRBD1	NA	TRBV12-5	TRBJ1-2	CASGQGTGWYGYTF	TGTGCTAGTGGTCAGGGGACAGGTTGGTATGGCTACACCTTC
NA	NA	TRBV7-3	TRBJ2-1	CASSLQGSSYNEQFF	TGTGCCAGCAGCTTACAGGGGAGCTCCTACAATGAGCAGTTCTTC
NA	NA	TRBV19	TRBJ2-1	CASGRGNEQFF	TGTGCCAGCGGACGGGGCAATGAGCAGTTCTTC
TRBD1	once	TRBV10-3	TRBJ1-6	CAISRTGFESPLHF	TGTGCCATCAGTCGGACAGGGTTCGAATCACCCCTCCACTTT
NA	NA	TRBV19	TRBJ1-1	CASSIDDSRTTEAFF	TGTGCCAGTAGTATAGATGACTCTAGAACCACTGAAGCTTTCTTT
TRBD1	NA	TRBV10-3	TRBJ2-7	CAISTTGYEQYF	TGTGCCATCAGTACGACAGGGTACGAGCAGTACTTC
NA	NA	TRBV13	TRBJ1-2	CASSFRQNWEGYTF	TGTGCCAGCAGCTTCAGACAGAATTGGGAAGGCTACACCTTC
NA	NA	TRBV29-1	TRBJ2-1	CSVRRNEQFF	TGCAGCGTTCGGAGAAATGAGCAGTTCTTC
TRBD1	NA	TRBV23-1	TRBJ2-6	CASTQGDRGHGANVLTF	TGCGCCAGCACTCAGGGGGACAGGGGGCATGGGGCCAACGTCCTGACTTTC
NA	NA	TRBV19	TRBJ1-2	CASRQDSTNYGYTF	TGTGCCAGTAGGCAGGACAGCACTAACTATGGCTACACCTTC